The TCR beta chain under discussion was sequenced for a study of beta chain features in type 1 diabetes. The CDR3 runs 15 residues. Germline loops: CDR1 SSHAT, CDR2 FNYEAQ (reference sequence). Overall study findings and caveats: Type 1 diabetes patients had VDJ junctions that carried fewer insertions and more deletions.

As regards this clone: Antigen unknown. The junction departs from the called germline gene at one end, perhaps through a read error.

Expressed TCRB transcripts were sequenced because the isolated RNA had all been reverse transcribed beforehand. Only in-frame clones appear in the TCRdb table, and some are missing; sequencing was by immunoSEQ multiplex PCR. The sample carries over 300,000 clones, around 7.6% recorded once. The sequence derives from a young woman in good health. This sequence joins TRBV7-7 and TRBJ2-5, with D perhaps TRBD1 (7 bases). What was sequenced was central memory CD4+ T cells from blood. CDR3 amino acids: CASSLGGTVQETQYF. The CDR3 nucleotides read TGTGCTAGCAGCTTAGGAGGGACAGTCCAAGAGACCCAGTACTTC.